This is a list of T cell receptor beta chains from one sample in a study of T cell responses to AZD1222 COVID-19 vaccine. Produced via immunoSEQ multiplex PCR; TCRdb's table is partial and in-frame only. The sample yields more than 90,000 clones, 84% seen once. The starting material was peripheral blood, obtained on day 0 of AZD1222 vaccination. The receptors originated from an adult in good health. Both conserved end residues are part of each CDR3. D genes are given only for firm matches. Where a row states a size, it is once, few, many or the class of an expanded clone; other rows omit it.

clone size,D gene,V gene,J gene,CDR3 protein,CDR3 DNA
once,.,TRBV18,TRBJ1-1,CASSPGLANTEAFF,TGTGCCAGCTCACCCGGGCTTGCGAACACTGAAGCTTTCTTT
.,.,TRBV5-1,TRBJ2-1,CASSLPGGLGGFSYNEQFF,TGCGCCAGCAGTCTTCCCGGAGGACTCGGGGGCTTCTCCTACAATGAGCAGTTCTTC
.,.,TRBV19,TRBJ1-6,CASRPSSYNSPLHF,TGTGCCAGTAGACCCAGCTCCTATAATTCACCCCTCCACTTT
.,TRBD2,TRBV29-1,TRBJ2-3,CSVYLAGLEDTQYF,TGCAGCGTTTACCTAGCGGGTTTGGAAGATACGCAGTATTTT
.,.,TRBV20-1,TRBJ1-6,CSANGLNPLHF,TGCAGTGCGAACGGCTTAAATCCCCTCCACTTT
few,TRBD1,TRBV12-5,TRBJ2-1,CASAPRQGAFNEQFF,TGTGCTAGTGCCCCACGACAGGGGGCGTTCAATGAGCAGTTCTTC
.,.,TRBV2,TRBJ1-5,CASRGVSGWQPQHF,TGTGCCAGCAGAGGAGTATCGGGGTGGCAGCCCCAGCATTTT
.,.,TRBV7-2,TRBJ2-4,CASSLGWGTKNIQYF,TGTGCCAGCAGCTTAGGATGGGGGACCAAAAACATTCAGTACTTC
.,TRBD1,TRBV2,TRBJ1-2,CASRGGTASNYGYTF,TGTGCCAGCAGGGGAGGGACAGCGTCTAACTATGGCTACACCTTC
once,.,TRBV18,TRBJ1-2,CASSPRDQRTNYGYTF,TGTGCCAGCTCACCTCGGGACCAACGGACTAACTATGGCTACACCTTC
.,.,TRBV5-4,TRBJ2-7,CASSLGGTQGNEQYF,TGTGCCAGCAGCTTGGGGGGGACGCAGGGGAACGAGCAGTACTTC
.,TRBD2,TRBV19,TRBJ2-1,CASTLRALAGGGYNEQFF,TGTGCCAGTACCCTCCGGGCCCTAGCGGGGGGCGGCTACAATGAGCAGTTCTTC
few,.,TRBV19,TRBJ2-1,CASSDSSAAKNEQFF,TGTGCCAGTAGTGATTCTTCGGCGGCAAAAAATGAGCAGTTCTTC
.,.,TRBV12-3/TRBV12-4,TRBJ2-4,CASSLILRDIQYF,TGTGCCAGCAGTTTAATTTTGAGGGACATTCAGTACTTC
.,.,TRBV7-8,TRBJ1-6,CASSPTEQNSPLHF,TGTGCCAGCAGCCCCACCGAACAGAATTCACCCCTCCACTTT
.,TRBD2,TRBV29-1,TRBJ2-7,CSVNSGGSYEQYF,TGCAGCGTGAATAGCGGGGGATCCTACGAGCAGTACTTC
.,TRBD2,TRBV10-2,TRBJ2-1,CASSVMVSGRFDVGSYNEQFF,TGCGCCAGCAGTGTAATGGTGAGCGGGAGATTCGACGTCGGCTCCTACAATGAGCAGTTCTTC
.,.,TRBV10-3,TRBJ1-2,CASAAGENYGYTF,TGTGCCAGCGCAGCAGGTGAGAACTATGGCTACACCTTC
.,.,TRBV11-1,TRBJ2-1,CASSYPRGRGVNEQFF,TGTGCCAGCAGCTACCCCCGGGGTCGGGGAGTGAATGAGCAGTTCTTC
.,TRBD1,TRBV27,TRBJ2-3,CASSSSRGQGDTQYF,TGTGCCAGCAGTTCTTCCAGGGGGCAGGGAGATACGCAGTATTTT
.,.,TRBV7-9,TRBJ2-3,CASSFTGLDTQYF,TGTGCCAGCAGCTTCACCGGGTTGGATACGCAGTATTTT
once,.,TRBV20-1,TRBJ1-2,CSARRTYGYTF,TGCAGTGCTAGACGGACCTATGGCTACACCTTC
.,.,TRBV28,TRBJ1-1,CASSSGGEGSPEAFF,TGTGCCAGCAGTTCTGGGGGGGAGGGAAGCCCTGAAGCTTTCTTT
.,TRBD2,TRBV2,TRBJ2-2,CASSQTSGRTGELFF,TGTGCCAGCAGCCAGACTAGCGGGCGCACCGGGGAGCTGTTTTTT
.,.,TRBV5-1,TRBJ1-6,CASSLATGDLGGSPLHF,TGCGCCAGCAGCTTGGCGACCGGGGACCTAGGGGGTTCACCCCTCCACTTT
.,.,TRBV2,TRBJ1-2,CASRAGTDYGYTF,TGTGCCAGCAGGGCCGGGACGGACTATGGCTACACCTTC
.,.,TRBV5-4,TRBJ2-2,CASSLAGPNTGELFF,TGTGCCAGCAGCTTGGCCGGTCCGAACACCGGGGAGCTGTTTTTT
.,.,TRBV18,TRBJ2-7,CASSPVEMSGTYEQYF,TGTGCCAGCTCACCTGTAGAGATGTCGGGGACCTACGAGCAGTACTTC
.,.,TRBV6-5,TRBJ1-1,CASQVNTEAFF,TGTGCCAGCCAGGTGAACACTGAAGCTTTCTTT
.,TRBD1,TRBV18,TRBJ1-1,CASSQGQMNTEAFF,TGTGCCAGCTCACAGGGACAGATGAACACTGAAGCTTTCTTT
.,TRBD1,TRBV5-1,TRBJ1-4,CASSLGSQGPNEKLFF,TGCGCCAGCAGCTTGGGCTCACAGGGGCCTAATGAAAAACTGTTTTTT
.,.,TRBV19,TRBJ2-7,CASSIVGPVGIVPYEQYF,TGTGCCAGTAGTATAGTTGGACCGGTGGGGATCGTACCCTACGAGCAGTACTTC
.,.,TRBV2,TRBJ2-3,CASSPLGGDTQYF,TGTGCCAGCAGCCCCCTGGGGGGAGATACGCAGTATTTT
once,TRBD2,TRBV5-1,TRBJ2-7,CASSSGGLAGGPYEQYF,TGCGCCAGCAGCTCTGGCGGACTAGCGGGAGGGCCCTACGAGCAGTACTTC
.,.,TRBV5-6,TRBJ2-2,CATHLYSNTGELFF,TGTGCCACACACCTGTACTCGAACACCGGGGAGCTGTTTTTT
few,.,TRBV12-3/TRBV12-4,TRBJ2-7,CASSLNYEQYF,TGTGCCAGCAGTTTAAACTACGAGCAGTACTTC
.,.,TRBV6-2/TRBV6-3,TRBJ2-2,CASSKYAGELFF,TGTGCCAGCAGTAAATATGCCGGGGAGCTGTTTTTT
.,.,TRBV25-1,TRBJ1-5,CASSEGNRGGNQPQHF,TGTGCCAGCAGTGAAGGCAACCGGGGGGGCAATCAGCCCCAGCATTTT
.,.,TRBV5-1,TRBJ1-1,CASSPISTAQNTEAFF,TGCGCCAGCAGCCCCATTTCGACAGCCCAGAACACTGAAGCTTTCTTT
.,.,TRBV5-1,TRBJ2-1,CASSLDSSEEQFF,TGCGCCAGCAGCTTGGATAGCAGTGAGGAGCAGTTCTTC
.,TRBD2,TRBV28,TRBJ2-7,CASSPNQRGEQYF,TGTGCCAGCAGTCCGAATCAGCGGGGTGAGCAGTACTTC
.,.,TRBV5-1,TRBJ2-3,CASSLSIGTDTQYF,TGCGCCAGCAGCTTGTCTATAGGCACAGATACGCAGTATTTT
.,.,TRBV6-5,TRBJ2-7,CASSYSIPGAPYEQYF,TGTGCCAGCAGTTACTCGATACCAGGGGCCCCCTACGAGCAGTACTTC
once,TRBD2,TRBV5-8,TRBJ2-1,CASSFLAGGATYNEQFF,TGTGCCAGCAGCTTTCTAGCGGGAGGGGCGACCTACAATGAGCAGTTCTTC
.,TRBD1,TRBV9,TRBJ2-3,CASSSLYRGTGYTSTDTQYF,TGTGCCAGCAGCTCTCTATACCGAGGGACAGGGTATACTAGCACAGATACGCAGTATTTT
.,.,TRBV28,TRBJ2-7,CASKNREPPTYEQYF,TGTGCCAGCAAGAACCGAGAACCCCCAACCTACGAGCAGTACTTC